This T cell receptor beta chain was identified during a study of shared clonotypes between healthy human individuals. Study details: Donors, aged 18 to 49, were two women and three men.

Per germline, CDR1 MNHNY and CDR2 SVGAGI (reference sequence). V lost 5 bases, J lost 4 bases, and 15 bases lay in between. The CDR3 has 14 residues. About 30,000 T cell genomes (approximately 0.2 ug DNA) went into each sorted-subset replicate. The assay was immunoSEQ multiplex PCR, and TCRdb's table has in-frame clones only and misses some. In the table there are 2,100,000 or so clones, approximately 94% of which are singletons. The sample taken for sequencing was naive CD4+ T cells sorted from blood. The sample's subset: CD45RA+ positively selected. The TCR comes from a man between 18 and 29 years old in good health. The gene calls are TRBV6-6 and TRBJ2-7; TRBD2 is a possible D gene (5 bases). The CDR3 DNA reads TGTGCCAGCAGTCAGCCTGGGAGTACGTACGAGCAGTACTTC. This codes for CASSQPGSTYEQYF.